Presented here are 6 T cell receptor beta chains from one specimen sequenced in a study of cytomegalovirus exposure and HLA in healthy donors (dated by TCRdb to about 2017). The library was generated by the immunoSEQ multiplex PCR assay. The multiplex PCR relied on a mix of 60 forward primers for TCR Vbeta segments and 13 reverse primers for TCR Jbeta segments. TCRdb obtained this table from immuneACCESS and retained in-frame rearrangements with V and J assigned. These tables miss some clones; where compared with another copy, unresolved V genes account for less than half of the shortfall, and the remainder is unexplained. Present in this sample are approximately 200,000 clones, less than 85% of which were seen just once. Of the sample, roughly 1.5% falls within the top ten clones. Sequenced: PBMCs. The source of these receptors is a girl under 18 in good health and CMV-seropositive.

This chain joins TRBV7-8 and TRBJ1-1, with D perhaps matching TRBD1 (6 bases). This CDR3 is built from 14 residues. The ends were cut back, 1 base at V and 4 bases at J, with 10 bases in the middle. Germline assignment: CDR1 SGHVS and CDR2 FQNEAQ. In DNA form, the CDR3 reads TGTGCCAGCAGCTTAGACCAGGGGTTCACTGAAGCTTTCTTT. Translated: CASSLDQGFTEAFF.

The V and J genes are TRBV4-3 and TRBJ2-7; 8 positions match TRBD1. Trimming took 4 bases from V and 2 from J; bases not matched to a gene: 1. Looked up from germline, CDR1 is LGHNA and CDR2 is YSLEER. This CDR3 spans 13 amino acids. The CDR3 spells CASSPGQAYEQYF. The CDR3 bases are TGCGCCAGCAGCCCGGGACAGGCCTACGAGCAGTACTTC.

The V call is TRBV29-1, the J call TRBJ2-1; 10 nucleotides match TRBD1. The V gene's germline CDR1 is SQVTM and CDR2 ANQGSEA. Germline trimming cut 6 bases from V and 5 bases from J; bases unmatched to any gene: 4. This CDR3 comprises 13 residues. CDR3 bases: TGCAGCGTGGGGACAGGGGCGGACAATGAGCAGTTCTTC. Protein: CSVGTGADNEQFF.

V and J are TRBV7-9 and TRBJ2-3; 8 nucleotides agree with TRBD2. The CDR3 totals 17 residues. Germline CDR1 reads SEHNR; CDR2 reads FQNEAQ (reference sequence). V shed 2 bases and J 2 bases; nucleotides not matched to a gene: 9. CDR3 in amino acids: CASSLPYKRGHTDTQYF. CDR3 DNA: TGTGCCAGCAGCTTACCGTACAAGCGGGGGCACACAGATACGCAGTATTTT.

This chain uses TRBV9 with TRBJ2-7; TRBD1 is a possible D gene (6 bases). V was shortened by 3 bases and J by 2 bases, with 12 bases between the two germline ends. CDR1 and CDR2 (germline): SGDLS, YYNGEE. The CDR3 totals 14 residues. Here the CDR3 reads CASSATGQTYEQYF. The CDR3 coding sequence is TGTGCCAGCAGCGCGACGGGACAAACCTACGAGCAGTACTTC.

This clone was counted once. This chain joins TRBV4-3 and TRBJ2-2; 9 positions agree with TRBD2. The junction had 10 bases not matched to a gene; V was cut back by 0 bases and J by 5 bases. Germline CDR1 reads LGHNA; CDR2 reads YSLEER. The CDR3 length is 18 residues. Here the CDR3 reads CASSQERGAGGPTGELFF. The CDR3 DNA sequence: TGCGCCAGCAGCCAAGAGAGGGGGGCGGGGGGGCCGACCGGGGAGCTGTTTTTT.